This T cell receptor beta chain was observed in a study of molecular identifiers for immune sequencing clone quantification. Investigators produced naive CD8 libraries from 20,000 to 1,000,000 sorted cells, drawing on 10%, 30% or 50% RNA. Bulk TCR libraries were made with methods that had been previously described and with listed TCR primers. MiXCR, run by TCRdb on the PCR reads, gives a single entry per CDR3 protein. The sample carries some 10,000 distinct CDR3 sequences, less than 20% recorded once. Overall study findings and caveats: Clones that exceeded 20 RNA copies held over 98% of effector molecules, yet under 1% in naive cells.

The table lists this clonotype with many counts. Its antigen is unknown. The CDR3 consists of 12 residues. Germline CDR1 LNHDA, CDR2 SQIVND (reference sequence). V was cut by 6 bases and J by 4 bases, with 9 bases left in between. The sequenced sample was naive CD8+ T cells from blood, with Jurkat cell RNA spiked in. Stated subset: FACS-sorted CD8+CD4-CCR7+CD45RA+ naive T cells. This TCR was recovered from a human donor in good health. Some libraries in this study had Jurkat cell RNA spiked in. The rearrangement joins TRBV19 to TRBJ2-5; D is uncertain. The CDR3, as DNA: TGTGCCAGTAGCGGCCCATCAGAGACCCAGTACTTC. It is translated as CASSGPSETQYF.